The 17 T cell receptor beta chains presented below share a single source sample, sequenced in a study of cytomegalovirus exposure and HLA in healthy donors. Both 60 Vbeta primers and 13 Jbeta primers went into the PCR. TCRdb keeps only in-frame clones here, not all; method: immunoSEQ multiplex PCR. The sample holds approximately 52,000 clones; approximately 71% are singletons and the top ten take roughly 35%. The sequencing input was PBMCs. These receptors were taken from a man between 40 and 49 years old in good health and CMV-seropositive.

This clone was seen a single time. This rearrangement joins TRBV19 to TRBJ1-1; 9 bases line up with TRBD1. Unmatched junction bases numbered 2, after V lost 4 bases and J lost 5 bases. In germline, CDR1 is LNHDA, CDR2 SQIVND (reference sequence). This CDR3 contains 13 residues. CDR3 sequence (DNA): TGTGCCAGTAGTAGACAGGGGGGGACTGAAGCTTTCTTT. Translated, it gives CASSRQGGTEAFF.

V gene TRBV4-2 combines with J gene TRBJ2-3, with 10 bases that match TRBD2. This CDR3 has 16 amino acids. In germline, CDR1 is LGHNA, CDR2 YNFKEQ. V shed 2 bases and J 4 bases; nucleotides not matched to a gene: 6. This chain's CDR3 is CASSQQAGGLADTQYF. The CDR3 DNA is TGTGCCAGCAGCCAACAAGCGGGGGGGCTCGCAGATACGCAGTATTTT.

The rearrangement joins TRBV20-1 to TRBJ1-2; D is possibly TRBD1 (5 bases). Germline CDR1 and CDR2: DFQATT and SNEGSKA (reference sequence). The CDR3 has 11 amino acids. CDR3 sequence (DNA): TGCAGGGGCGGGGGTGTCTATGGCTACACCTTC. Protein sequence: CRGGGVYGYTF.

This clone was seen a handful of times. The rearrangement joins TRBV6-5 to TRBJ2-1; weak D call: TRBD2 (6 bases). Germline V gene sequence: CDR1 MNHEY, CDR2 SVGAGI. The CDR3 is 12 amino acids. The V gene lost 6 bases and the J gene lost 9 bases, with 12 bases spanning the gap. CDR3 nucleotide sequence: TGTGCCAGCAGACTAGGGGAGGCTGAGCAGTTCTTC. This gives the protein CASRLGEAEQFF.

This clone appeared once. The rearrangement links TRBV2 to TRBJ1-2, with D possibly being TRBD1 (5 bases). Trimming cost V 5 bases and J 0 bases, with 10 bases left between them. CDR1 and CDR2 (germline): SNHLY, FYNNEI. This CDR3 contains 14 residues. CDR3 in amino acids: CASSRQTTNYGYTF. The CDR3 DNA is TGTGCCAGCAGTAGACAGACCACTAACTATGGCTACACCTTC.

This chain connects TRBV9 to TRBJ1-1, with D unresolved. The germline CDR1 and CDR2 sequences are SGDLS and YYNGEE. The CDR3 contains 16 residues. The V and J ends lost 3 bases and 1 base respectively, with 16 bases between them. CDR3 amino acids: CASSAGRRIQNTEAFF. The CDR3 DNA is TGTGCCAGCAGCGCCGGACGGAGGATACAGAACACTGAAGCTTTCTTT.

The rearrangement joins TRBV18 to TRBJ1-3; D is unresolved. The V end was cut by 2 bases, the J end by 0 bases, with 11 bases between. From germline, CDR1 is KGHSH and CDR2 LQKENI. The CDR3 consists of 16 residues. The CDR3 DNA sequence: TGTGCCAGCTCACCAAGTGCGGGATCCTCTGGAAACACCATATATTTT. Encoded protein: CASSPSAGSSGNTIYF.

The J gene is TRBJ2-3, the V gene TRBV12-5; no clear D. Between the trimmed V and J ends, which lost 6 bases and 5 bases, there was a span of 15 bases. The CDR3 runs 14 residues. CDR1 and CDR2 (germline): LGHNT, FRNRAP. Here the CDR3 reads CASGRSVRLDTQYF. CDR3 nucleotide sequence: TGTGCTAGTGGCCGGTCGGTACGCCTAGATACGCAGTATTTT.

The chain recombines TRBV30 with TRBJ1-2, with TRBD1 matching over 8 bases. The V and J ends lost 0 bases and 2 bases, in that order; junction bases with no gene match: 5. This CDR3 contains 15 residues. CDR1 is GTSNPN, CDR2 SVGIG, per germline (reference sequence). CDR3 amino acids: CAWSVGWTGNYGYTF. As DNA, the CDR3 is TGTGCCTGGAGTGTGGGTTGGACAGGGAACTATGGCTACACCTTC.

The gene calls are TRBV2 and TRBJ1-5, with 7 bases matching TRBD1. J was trimmed by 1 base and V by 6 bases; bases with no gene match: 6. The CDR3 runs to 15 residues. Looked up from germline, CDR1 is SNHLY and CDR2 is FYNNEI. The CDR3 coding sequence is TGTGCCAGCAGACGACAGGGTTCGAGCAATCAGCCCCAGCATTTT. It encodes CASRRQGSSNQPQHF. Based on the CDR3 plus reference TRBV2 and TRBJ1-5, the full variable domain is EPEVTQTPSHQVTQMGQEVILRCVPISNHLYFYWYRQILGQKVEFLVSFYNNEISEKSEIFDDQFSVERPDGSNFTLKIRSTKLEDSAMYFCASRRQGSSNQPQHFGDGTRLSIL.

This sequence joins TRBV5-1 and TRBJ2-2; D is uncertain. V was pared by 4 bases and J by 5 bases, with 15 bases between. CDR3 size: 15 residues. CDR1 and CDR2 (germline): SGHRS, YFSETQ. The CDR3 sequence: CASSLTPSETGELFF. The CDR3 DNA is TGCGCCAGCAGCCTGACTCCCTCTGAGACCGGGGAGCTGTTTTTT.

The V call is TRBV10-3, the J call TRBJ1-5; TRBD1 matches 7 bases. CDR1 is ENHRY and CDR2 is SYGVKD in the germline V gene. Trimming at V came to 6 bases and at J to 2 bases, leaving 10 bases not matched to a gene. The CDR3 totals 16 residues. DNA of the CDR3: TGTGCCATCAGGCCAGACAGGGCGCCGGGCAATCAGCCCCAGCATTTT. Encoded protein: CAIRPDRAPGNQPQHF.

Here the CDR3 reads CASSAGTGGNEQFF. CDR3 DNA sequence: TGTGCCAGCAGTGCCGGGACAGGGGGGAATGAGCAGTTCTTC. This chain joins TRBV2 and TRBJ2-1; TRBD1 matches at 11 bases. CDR1 SNHLY and CDR2 FYNNEI come from the germline V gene. This CDR3 region has 14 residues. Trimming took 4 bases from V and 7 from J; bases not matched to a gene: 3.

The V gene is TRBV9, the J gene TRBJ2-3; TRBD2 matches at 13 bases. The CDR3 runs to 19 residues. Unmatched junction bases numbered 12, after V lost 4 bases and J lost 1 base. Germline CDR1 is SGDLS and CDR2 is YYNGEE. DNA for the CDR3: TGTGCCAGCAGCTCCTGGACTAGCGGGGGCAATTTAGGCACAGATACGCAGTATTTT. It codes for CASSSWTSGGNLGTDTQYF. Supplemented by reference TRBV9 and TRBJ2-3, the full variable domain reads DSGVTQTPKHLITATGQRVTLRCSPRSGDLSVYWYQQSLDQGLQFLIQYYNGEERAKGNILERFSAQQFPDLHSELNLSSLELGDSALYFCASSSWTSGGNLGTDTQYFGPGTRLTVL.

Concerning this clone: This CDR3 is also generated by other DNA sequences in the sample. This chain connects TRBV6-5 to TRBJ1-4; maybe TRBD1 (6 bases). The CDR3 totals 13 residues. Germline lookup yields CDR1 MNHEY and CDR2 SVGAGI. The V end lost 6 bases, the J end lost 1 base, and 6 bases lay between the germline ends. CDR3 DNA sequence: TGTGCCAGCAGAGGGGGAACTAATGAAAAACTGTTTTTT. This encodes CASRGGTNEKLFF.

This CDR3 reads CASSFPLAGDQETQYF. The CDR3 DNA is TGTGCCAGCAGCTTCCCGCTAGCGGGGGACCAAGAGACCCAGTACTTC. The J gene is TRBJ2-5, the V gene TRBV7-2; 10 bases match TRBD2. With 3 bases clipped from V and 0 bases from J, the junction kept 4 bases outside the gene matches. CDR1 SGHTA and CDR2 FQGNSA come from the germline V gene. The CDR3 spans 16 residues.

V and J are TRBV7-2 and TRBJ2-1, with a weak D call TRBD2 (5 bases). Germline V gene data show CDR1 as SGHTA and CDR2 as FQGNSA. V lost 5 bases to trimming and J lost 7 bases, with 21 bases between them. This CDR3 spans 16 amino acids. CDR3 nucleotides: TGTGCCAGCAGCGTTTATAGCGTACGCCTTGCGAATGAGCAGTTCTTC. This sequence encodes CASSVYSVRLANEQFF.